This T cell receptor (beta chain) comes out of a study of blood T cell repertoires in COVID-19. This CDR3 spans 13 amino acids. Germline V gives CDR1 SGHVS, CDR2 FQNEAQ. The V and J ends lost 5 bases and 2 bases respectively, with 9 bases between them. TCRdb's copy holds only in-frame clones and misses some; the assay was immunoSEQ multiplex PCR. The repertoire holds roughly 500,000 clones, with 89% as singletons. This clonotype originated in a man aged 18 to 29 with COVID-19, enrolled during active disease. The chain recombines TRBV7-8 with TRBJ2-5, with D maybe TRBD1 (5 bases). Material: peripheral blood. The CDR3 coding sequence is TGTGCCAGCAGCCGCAGGACACAAGAGACCCAGTACTTC. Translating it yields CASSRRTQETQYF.